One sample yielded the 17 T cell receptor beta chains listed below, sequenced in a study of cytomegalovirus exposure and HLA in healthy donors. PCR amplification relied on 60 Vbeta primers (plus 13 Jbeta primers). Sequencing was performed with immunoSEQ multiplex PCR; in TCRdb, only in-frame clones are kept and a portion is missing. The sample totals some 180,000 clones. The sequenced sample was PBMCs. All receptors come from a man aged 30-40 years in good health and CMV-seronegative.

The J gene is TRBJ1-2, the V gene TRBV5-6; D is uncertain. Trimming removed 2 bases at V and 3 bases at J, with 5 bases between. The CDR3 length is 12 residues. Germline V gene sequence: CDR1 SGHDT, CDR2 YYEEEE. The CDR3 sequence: CASSLEDYGYTF. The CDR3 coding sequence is TGTGCCAGCAGCTTAGAGGACTATGGCTACACCTTC.

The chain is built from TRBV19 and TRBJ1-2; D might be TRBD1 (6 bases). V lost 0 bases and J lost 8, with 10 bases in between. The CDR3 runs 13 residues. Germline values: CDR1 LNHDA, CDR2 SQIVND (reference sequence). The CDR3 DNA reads TGTGCCAGTAGTATAGATCGAACAGGGGGCTACACCTTC. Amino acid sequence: CASSIDRTGGYTF. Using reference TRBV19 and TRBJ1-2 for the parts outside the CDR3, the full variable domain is DGGITQSPKYLFRKEGQNVTLSCEQNLNHDAMYWYRQDPGQGLRLIYYSQIVNDFQKGDIAEGYSVSREKKESFPLTVTSAQKNPTAFYLCASSIDRTGGYTFGSGTRLTVV.

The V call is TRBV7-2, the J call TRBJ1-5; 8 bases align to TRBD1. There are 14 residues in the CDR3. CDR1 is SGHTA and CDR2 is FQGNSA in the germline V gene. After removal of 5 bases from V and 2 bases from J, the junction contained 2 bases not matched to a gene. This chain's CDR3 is CASSPTGGNQPQHF. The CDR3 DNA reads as TGTGCCAGCAGCCCGACAGGGGGCAATCAGCCCCAGCATTTT.

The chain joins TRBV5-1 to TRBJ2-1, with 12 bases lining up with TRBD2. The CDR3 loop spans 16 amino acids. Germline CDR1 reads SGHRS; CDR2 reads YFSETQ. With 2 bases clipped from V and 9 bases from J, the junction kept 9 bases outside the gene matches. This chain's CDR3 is CASSFATSGSVGEQFF. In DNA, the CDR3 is TGCGCCAGCAGCTTTGCGACTAGCGGGAGTGTGGGTGAGCAGTTCTTC.

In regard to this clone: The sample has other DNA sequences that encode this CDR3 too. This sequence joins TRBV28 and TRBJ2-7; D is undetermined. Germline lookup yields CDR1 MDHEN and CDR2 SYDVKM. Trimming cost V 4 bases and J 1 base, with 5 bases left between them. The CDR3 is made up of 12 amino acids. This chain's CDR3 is CASSSFSYEQYF. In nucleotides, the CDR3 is TGTGCCAGCAGTTCCTTTTCCTACGAGCAGTACTTC. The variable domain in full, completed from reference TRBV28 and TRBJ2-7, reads DVKVTQSSRYLVKRTGEKVFLECVQDMDHENMFWYRQDPGLGLRLIYFSYDVKMKEKGDIPEGYSVSREKKERFSLILESASTNQTSMYLCASSSFSYEQYFGPGTRLTVT.

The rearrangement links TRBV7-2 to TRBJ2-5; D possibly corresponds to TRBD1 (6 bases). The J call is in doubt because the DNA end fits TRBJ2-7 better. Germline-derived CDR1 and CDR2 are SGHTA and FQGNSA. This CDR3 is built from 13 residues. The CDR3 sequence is CASNIGGSYEQYF. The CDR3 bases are TGTGCCAGCAACATAGGGGGCTCCTACGAGCAGTACTTC.

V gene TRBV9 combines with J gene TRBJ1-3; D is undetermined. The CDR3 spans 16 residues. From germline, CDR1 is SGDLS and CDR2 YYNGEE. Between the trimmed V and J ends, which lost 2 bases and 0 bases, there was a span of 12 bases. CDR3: CASSVEGRSSGNTIYF. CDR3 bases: TGTGCCAGCAGCGTCGAGGGTAGGAGCTCTGGAAACACCATATATTTT. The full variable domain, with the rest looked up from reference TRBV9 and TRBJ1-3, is DSGVTQTPKHLITATGQRVTLRCSPRSGDLSVYWYQQSLDQGLQFLIQYYNGEERAKGNILERFSAQQFPDLHSELNLSSLELGDSALYFCASSVEGRSSGNTIYFGEGSWLTVV.

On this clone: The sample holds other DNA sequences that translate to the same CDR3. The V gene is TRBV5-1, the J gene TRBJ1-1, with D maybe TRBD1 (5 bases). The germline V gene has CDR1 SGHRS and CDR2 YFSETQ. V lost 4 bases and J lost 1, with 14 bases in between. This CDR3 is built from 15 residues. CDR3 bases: TGCGCCAGCAGCACTCTCGGGGGTGGGAACACTGAAGCTTTCTTT. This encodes CASSTLGGGNTEAFF.

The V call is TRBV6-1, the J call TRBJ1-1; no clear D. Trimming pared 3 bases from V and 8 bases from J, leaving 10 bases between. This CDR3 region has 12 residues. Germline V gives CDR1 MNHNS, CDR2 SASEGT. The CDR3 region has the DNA TGTGCCAGCAGTGACGGCAGACACGAAGCTTTCTTT. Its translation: CASSDGRHEAFF.

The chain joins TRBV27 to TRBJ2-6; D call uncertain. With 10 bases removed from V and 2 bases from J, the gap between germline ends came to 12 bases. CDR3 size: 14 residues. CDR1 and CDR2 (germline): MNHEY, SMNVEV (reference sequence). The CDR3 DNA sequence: TGTGCCACCCAGGAACTGACTGGGGCCAACGTCCTGACTTTC. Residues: CATQELTGANVLTF.

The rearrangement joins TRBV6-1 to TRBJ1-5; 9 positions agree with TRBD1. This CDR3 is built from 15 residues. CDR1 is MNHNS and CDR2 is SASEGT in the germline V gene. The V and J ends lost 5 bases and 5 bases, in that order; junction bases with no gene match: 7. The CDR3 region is CASSSFRDRDQPQHF. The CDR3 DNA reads TGTGCCAGCAGTTCTTTCCGGGACAGGGATCAGCCCCAGCATTTT.

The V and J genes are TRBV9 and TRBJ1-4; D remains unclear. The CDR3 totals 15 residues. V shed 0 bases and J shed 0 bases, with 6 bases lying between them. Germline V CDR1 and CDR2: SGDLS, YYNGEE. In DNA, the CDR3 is TGTGCCAGCAGCGTAGGTTTAACAACTAATGAAAAACTGTTTTTT. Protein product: CASSVGLTTNEKLFF.

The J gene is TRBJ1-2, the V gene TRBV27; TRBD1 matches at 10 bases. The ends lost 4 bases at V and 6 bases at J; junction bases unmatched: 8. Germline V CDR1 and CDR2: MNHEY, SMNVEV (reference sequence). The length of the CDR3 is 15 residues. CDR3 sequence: CASSSPGQGSHGYTF. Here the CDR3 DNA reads TGTGCCAGCAGTTCCCCGGGACAGGGGTCCCATGGCTACACCTTC.

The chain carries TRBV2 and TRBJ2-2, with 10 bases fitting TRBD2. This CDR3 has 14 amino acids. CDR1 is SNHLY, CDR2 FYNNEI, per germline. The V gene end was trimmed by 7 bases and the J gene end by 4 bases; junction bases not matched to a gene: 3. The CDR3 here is CASTSGRSTGELFF. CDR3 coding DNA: TGTGCCAGCACTAGCGGGAGATCCACCGGGGAGCTGTTTTTT.

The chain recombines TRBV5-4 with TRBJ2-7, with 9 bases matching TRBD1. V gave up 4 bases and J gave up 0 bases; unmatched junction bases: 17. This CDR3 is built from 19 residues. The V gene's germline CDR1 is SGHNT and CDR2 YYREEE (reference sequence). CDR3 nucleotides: TGTGCCAGCAGCAGACACGGGACAGGGTGGGTGAGGGCCTCCTACGAGCAGTACTTC. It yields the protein CASSRHGTGWVRASYEQYF. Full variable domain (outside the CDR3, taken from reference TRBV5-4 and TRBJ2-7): ETGVTQSPTHLIKTRGQQVTLRCSSQSGHNTVSWYQQALGQGPQFIFQYYREEENGRGNFPPRFSGLQFPNYSSELNVNALELDDSALYLCASSRHGTGWVRASYEQYFGPGTRLTVT.

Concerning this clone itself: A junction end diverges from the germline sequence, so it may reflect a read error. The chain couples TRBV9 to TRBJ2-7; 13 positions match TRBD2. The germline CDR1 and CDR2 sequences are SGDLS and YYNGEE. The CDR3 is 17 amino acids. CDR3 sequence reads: CASSVGGVLTSGRALSF. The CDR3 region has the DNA TGTGCCAGCAGCGTAGGAGGGGTTCTAACTAGCGGGAGGGCCCTTTCCTTC. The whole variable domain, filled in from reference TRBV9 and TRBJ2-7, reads DSGVTQTPKHLITATGQRVTLRCSPRSGDLSVYWYQQSLDQGLQFLIQYYNGEERAKGNILERFSAQQFPDLHSELNLSSLELGDSALYFCASSVGGVLTSGRALSFGPGTRLTVT.

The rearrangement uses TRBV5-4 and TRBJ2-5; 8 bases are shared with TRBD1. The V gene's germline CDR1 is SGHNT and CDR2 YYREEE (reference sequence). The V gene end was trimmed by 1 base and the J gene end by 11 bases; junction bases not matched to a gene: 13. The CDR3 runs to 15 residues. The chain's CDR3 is CASSLPDRDYWEQYF. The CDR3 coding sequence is TGTGCCAGCAGCTTGCCGGACAGGGATTACTGGGAGCAGTACTTC.